These T cell receptor beta chains were read from a single sample in a study of blood T cell repertoires in COVID-19. Using immunoSEQ multiplex PCR, the repertoire was profiled, and TCRdb retains in-frame clones only, with some absent. Of about 55,000 clones in the sample, around 83% are singletons; the top ten hold 5.9%. The sample consisted of peripheral blood. These receptors were collected from a human donor in a cohort sampled during active or convalescent COVID-19. The CDR3 runs from the conserved cysteine through the conserved F or W. A D gene is named only where the DNA matches it firmly. Size values are once, few and many counts, or a class for expanded clones, and some rows have none.

j_gene: TRBJ2-1; v_gene: TRBV19; d_gene: -; abundance: once; CDR3aa: CASSIALQRPFEQFF; CDR3nt: TGTGCCAGTAGTATAGCATTACAGAGACCTTTCGAGCAGTTCTTC
j_gene: TRBJ2-5; v_gene: TRBV5-5; d_gene: TRBD2; abundance: -; CDR3aa: CASSKGLAGGQETQYF; CDR3nt: TGTGCCAGCAGCAAAGGACTAGCGGGGGGACAAGAGACCCAGTACTTC
j_gene: TRBJ2-7; v_gene: TRBV5-5; d_gene: TRBD1; abundance: -; CDR3aa: CASSSSGQGGLSSYEQYF; CDR3nt: TGTGCCAGCAGCTCCTCGGGACAGGGGGGCCTTAGCTCCTACGAGCAGTACTTC
j_gene: TRBJ2-3; v_gene: TRBV25-1; d_gene: TRBD2; abundance: -; CDR3aa: CASSESGTSTDTQYF; CDR3nt: TGTGCCAGCAGTGAAAGCGGGACGAGCACAGATACGCAGTATTTT
j_gene: TRBJ1-5; v_gene: TRBV7-6; d_gene: -; abundance: -; CDR3aa: CASSLGAGLGQPQHF; CDR3nt: TGTGCCAGCAGCTTAGGGGCAGGGCTTGGGCAGCCCCAGCATTTT
j_gene: TRBJ1-2; v_gene: TRBV7-2; d_gene: -; abundance: -; CDR3aa: CASSLEMGRHYGYTF; CDR3nt: TGTGCCAGCAGCTTAGAGATGGGCAGACACTATGGCTACACCTTC
j_gene: TRBJ2-1; v_gene: TRBV6-2/TRBV6-3; d_gene: TRBD2; abundance: -; CDR3aa: CASSSSGVMNEQFF; CDR3nt: TGTGCCAGCAGTTCCAGCGGGGTCATGAATGAGCAGTTCTTC
j_gene: TRBJ1-2; v_gene: TRBV29-1; d_gene: TRBD1; abundance: -; CDR3aa: CSVGGRGLGYTF; CDR3nt: TGCAGCGTCGGTGGAAGGGGGCTTGGCTACACCTTC
j_gene: TRBJ2-5; v_gene: TRBV5-1; d_gene: -; abundance: -; CDR3aa: CASSFGASSPPQETQYF; CDR3nt: TGCGCCAGCAGCTTTGGGGCGAGCTCCCCCCCTCAAGAGACCCAGTACTTC
j_gene: TRBJ2-3; v_gene: TRBV2; d_gene: TRBD2; abundance: -; CDR3aa: CASSEGGGVSDTQYF; CDR3nt: TGTGCCAGCAGTGAGGGCGGGGGGGTGTCAGATACGCAGTATTTT
j_gene: TRBJ2-1; v_gene: TRBV10-3; d_gene: TRBD1; abundance: -; CDR3aa: CAISGDSLEQFF; CDR3nt: TGTGCCATCAGTGGGGACAGTCTTGAGCAGTTCTTC
j_gene: TRBJ2-7; v_gene: TRBV4-3; d_gene: -; abundance: -; CDR3aa: CASSQGQYSYEQYF; CDR3nt: TGCGCCAGCAGCCAAGGACAGTACTCCTACGAGCAGTACTTC
j_gene: TRBJ2-4; v_gene: TRBV7-9; d_gene: TRBD2; abundance: -; CDR3aa: CASSLSGGLAKNIQYF; CDR3nt: TGTGCCAGCAGCTTGAGCGGGGGCTTAGCCAAAAACATTCAGTACTTC
j_gene: TRBJ2-1; v_gene: TRBV6-4; d_gene: -; abundance: once; CDR3aa: CASSDPDEDEQFF; CDR3nt: TGTGCCAGCAGTGACCCGGATGAGGATGAGCAGTTCTTC
j_gene: TRBJ2-1; v_gene: TRBV12-5; d_gene: TRBD1; abundance: -; CDR3aa: CATRQGAEPPYNEQFF; CDR3nt: TGTGCTACCCGACAGGGGGCGGAACCCCCTTACAATGAGCAGTTCTTC
j_gene: TRBJ1-6; v_gene: TRBV3-1/TRBV3-2; d_gene: -; abundance: -; CDR3aa: CASSQVIYNSPLHF; CDR3nt: TGTGCCAGCAGCCAAGTAATATATAATTCACCCCTCCACTTT
j_gene: TRBJ1-3; v_gene: TRBV5-6; d_gene: TRBD1; abundance: few; CDR3aa: CASSLQGGNTIYF; CDR3nt: TGTGCCAGCAGCTTACAGGGGGGAAACACCATATATTTT
j_gene: TRBJ1-6; v_gene: TRBV19; d_gene: -; abundance: few; CDR3aa: CASSIGWRGRRAIQTLHF; CDR3nt: TGTGCCAGTAGTATAGGGTGGCGGGGTCGGAGGGCAATTCAGACCCTCCACTTT
j_gene: TRBJ1-5; v_gene: TRBV6-4; d_gene: -; abundance: -; CDR3aa: CASSDSGGNQPQHF; CDR3nt: TGTGCCAGCAGTGACTCGGGCGGCAATCAGCCCCAGCATTTT
j_gene: TRBJ2-2; v_gene: TRBV7-2; d_gene: -; abundance: -; CDR3aa: CASSSSPGQTGELFF; CDR3nt: TGTGCCAGCAGCTCCTCGCCGGGACAAACTGGGGAGCTGTTTTTT
j_gene: TRBJ2-2; v_gene: TRBV11-2; d_gene: TRBD2; abundance: -; CDR3aa: CASRFIRGGPGELFF; CDR3nt: TGTGCCAGCAGGTTCATACGGGGGGGCCCCGGGGAGCTGTTTTTT
j_gene: TRBJ1-1; v_gene: TRBV7-2; d_gene: -; abundance: -; CDR3aa: CASSRPGGGTEAFF; CDR3nt: TGTGCCAGCAGCCGCCCGGGGGGGGGCACTGAAGCTTTCTTT
j_gene: TRBJ2-3; v_gene: TRBV29-1; d_gene: TRBD1; abundance: -; CDR3aa: CSTDRGRNTQYF; CDR3nt: TGCAGCACTGACAGGGGGCGAAATACGCAGTATTTT
j_gene: TRBJ2-1; v_gene: TRBV19; d_gene: -; abundance: -; CDR3aa: CASSILGAGAYNEQFF; CDR3nt: TGTGCCAGTAGTATCTTGGGTGCAGGGGCCTACAATGAGCAGTTCTTC
j_gene: TRBJ2-1; v_gene: TRBV7-2; d_gene: -; abundance: few; CDR3aa: CASSLDSGSYNEQFF; CDR3nt: TGTGCCAGCAGCTTAGACTCGGGCTCCTACAATGAGCAGTTCTTC
j_gene: TRBJ2-1; v_gene: TRBV2; d_gene: -; abundance: -; CDR3aa: CASKDRAGINEQFF; CDR3nt: TGTGCCAGCAAGGACAGAGCCGGCATTAATGAGCAGTTCTTC
j_gene: TRBJ2-7; v_gene: TRBV18; d_gene: TRBD1; abundance: -; CDR3aa: CASSPGTGATYEQYF; CDR3nt: TGTGCCAGCTCCCCCGGGACAGGGGCAACCTACGAGCAGTACTTC
j_gene: TRBJ1-6; v_gene: TRBV5-5; d_gene: TRBD1; abundance: few; CDR3aa: CASSLGTGLKSPLHF; CDR3nt: TGTGCCAGCAGCTTGGGGACAGGGCTTAAATCACCCCTCCACTTT
j_gene: TRBJ2-7; v_gene: TRBV19; d_gene: TRBD2; abundance: -; CDR3aa: CASSPSRTSGGYEQYF; CDR3nt: TGTGCCAGTAGCCCATCAAGGACTAGCGGGGGATACGAGCAGTACTTC
j_gene: TRBJ2-1; v_gene: TRBV5-6; d_gene: -; abundance: -; CDR3aa: CASSKLLPYNEQFF; CDR3nt: TGTGCCAGTTCTAAGCTACTCCCCTACAATGAGCAGTTCTTC
j_gene: TRBJ1-6; v_gene: TRBV30; d_gene: TRBD1; abundance: -; CDR3aa: CASRQGSAGSPLHF; CDR3nt: TGTGCCTCCCGACAGGGATCTGCGGGTTCACCCCTCCACTTT
j_gene: TRBJ1-1; v_gene: TRBV29-1; d_gene: -; abundance: -; CDR3aa: CSVEAGPLWTEAFF; CDR3nt: TGCAGCGTTGAGGCAGGCCCCCTGTGGACTGAAGCTTTCTTT
j_gene: TRBJ2-2; v_gene: TRBV18; d_gene: TRBD1; abundance: -; CDR3aa: CASSPTGQYTGELFF; CDR3nt: TGTGCCAGCTCACCAACGGGACAGTACACCGGGGAGCTGTTTTTT
j_gene: TRBJ1-5; v_gene: TRBV7-6; d_gene: -; abundance: -; CDR3aa: CASSRGGSNQPQHF; CDR3nt: TGTGCCAGCAGCCGTGGGGGCTCCAATCAGCCCCAGCATTTT
j_gene: TRBJ2-5; v_gene: TRBV14; d_gene: TRBD2; abundance: -; CDR3aa: CASSLRLAGGETQYF; CDR3nt: TGTGCCAGCAGCCTCCGACTAGCGGGGGGGGAGACCCAGTACTTC
j_gene: TRBJ1-2; v_gene: TRBV7-2; d_gene: -; abundance: -; CDR3aa: CASSSNTGFNGYTF; CDR3nt: TGTGCCAGCAGCTCGAACACAGGGTTTAATGGCTACACCTTC
j_gene: TRBJ2-1; v_gene: TRBV7-2; d_gene: -; abundance: -; CDR3aa: CASRPAPGNLYNEQFF; CDR3nt: TGTGCCAGCAGACCAGCCCCAGGGAACCTCTACAATGAGCAGTTCTTC
j_gene: TRBJ2-3; v_gene: TRBV6-4; d_gene: -; abundance: few; CDR3aa: CASSVGTPTDTQYF; CDR3nt: TGTGCCAGCAGTGTCGGGACACCCACAGATACGCAGTATTTT
j_gene: TRBJ2-2; v_gene: TRBV7-3; d_gene: -; abundance: few; CDR3aa: CASSSYTGELFF; CDR3nt: TGTGCCAGCAGCTCCTACACCGGGGAGCTGTTTTTT
j_gene: TRBJ2-7; v_gene: TRBV28; d_gene: -; abundance: -; CDR3aa: CASINPRGAVGSYEQYF; CDR3nt: TGTGCCAGCATCAACCCACGGGGGGCCGTCGGCTCCTACGAGCAGTACTTC
j_gene: TRBJ1-6; v_gene: TRBV25-1; d_gene: -; abundance: -; CDR3aa: CATTADSNSPLHF; CDR3nt: TGTGCCACCACGGCGGACTCGAATTCACCCCTCCACTTT
j_gene: TRBJ2-6; v_gene: TRBV6-2/TRBV6-3; d_gene: -; abundance: -; CDR3aa: CASSLDSFSFSGANVLTF; CDR3nt: TGTGCCAGCAGTTTGGACAGCTTTTCATTCTCTGGGGCCAACGTCCTGACTTTC
j_gene: TRBJ2-7; v_gene: TRBV7-2; d_gene: -; abundance: -; CDR3aa: CASSLSPGAYEQYF; CDR3nt: TGTGCCAGCAGCTTATCGCCAGGGGCCTACGAGCAGTACTTC
j_gene: TRBJ2-7; v_gene: TRBV6-6; d_gene: TRBD1; abundance: -; CDR3aa: CASSPRDSSEQYF; CDR3nt: TGTGCCAGCAGTCCCCGGGACAGTTCCGAGCAGTACTTC
j_gene: TRBJ1-5; v_gene: TRBV6-6; d_gene: -; abundance: few; CDR3aa: CASSSPGLDQPQHF; CDR3nt: TGTGCCAGCAGTTCCCCAGGGTTGGATCAGCCCCAGCATTTT
j_gene: TRBJ1-2; v_gene: TRBV19; d_gene: -; abundance: once; CDR3aa: CASSIATGLNYGYTF; CDR3nt: TGTGCCAGTAGTATAGCGACAGGTTTAAACTATGGCTACACCTTC
j_gene: TRBJ1-3; v_gene: TRBV5-4; d_gene: TRBD1; abundance: -; CDR3aa: CASSVTGGAGSGNTIYF; CDR3nt: TGTGCCAGCAGCGTGACAGGGGGCGCGGGATCTGGAAACACCATATATTTT
j_gene: TRBJ1-4; v_gene: TRBV7-7; d_gene: -; abundance: -; CDR3aa: CASSRDPGSLGEKLFF; CDR3nt: TGTGCTAGCAGCCGGGATCCGGGTTCCCTCGGGGAAAAACTGTTTTTT
j_gene: TRBJ1-5; v_gene: TRBV6-1; d_gene: -; abundance: -; CDR3aa: CASSEQGSQPQHF; CDR3nt: TGTGCCAGCAGTGAACAGGGTAGTCAGCCCCAGCATTTT
j_gene: TRBJ2-1; v_gene: TRBV2; d_gene: -; abundance: few; CDR3aa: CASSRQWAKRFNEQFF; CDR3nt: TGTGCCAGCAGTCGCCAATGGGCGAAAAGGTTCAATGAGCAGTTCTTC
j_gene: TRBJ2-7; v_gene: TRBV6-5; d_gene: TRBD1; abundance: -; CDR3aa: CASSYGTGYYEQYF; CDR3nt: TGTGCCAGCAGTTACGGGACAGGGTACTACGAGCAGTACTTC
j_gene: TRBJ1-2; v_gene: TRBV10-3; d_gene: TRBD1; abundance: once; CDR3aa: CAISETGGGDGYTF; CDR3nt: TGTGCCATCAGTGAAACAGGGGGCGGGGATGGCTACACCTTC
j_gene: TRBJ1-5; v_gene: TRBV21-1; d_gene: -; abundance: -; CDR3aa: CASSKSRGVRQPQHF; CDR3nt: TGTGCCAGCAGCAAATCCCGCGGGGTAAGGCAGCCCCAGCATTTT
j_gene: TRBJ2-1; v_gene: TRBV9; d_gene: -; abundance: -; CDR3aa: CASSVSQDSPRDNEQFF; CDR3nt: TGTGCCAGCAGCGTATCCCAAGACAGCCCAAGGGACAATGAGCAGTTCTTC
j_gene: TRBJ1-1; v_gene: TRBV19; d_gene: -; abundance: -; CDR3aa: CASSGGGLMNTEAFF; CDR3nt: TGTGCCAGTAGTGGCGGGGGGCTCATGAACACTGAAGCTTTCTTT
j_gene: TRBJ2-2; v_gene: TRBV24-1; d_gene: -; abundance: -; CDR3aa: CATSDPGVAGELFF; CDR3nt: TGTGCCACCAGTGATCCCGGGGTCGCCGGGGAGCTGTTTTTT
j_gene: TRBJ1-2; v_gene: TRBV7-8; d_gene: TRBD1; abundance: -; CDR3aa: CASSFETGQGGSNYGYTF; CDR3nt: TGTGCCAGCAGCTTTGAGACGGGACAGGGCGGCTCTAACTATGGCTACACCTTC
j_gene: TRBJ2-5; v_gene: TRBV27; d_gene: -; abundance: -; CDR3aa: CASKGAGRGETQYF; CDR3nt: TGTGCCAGCAAGGGGGCGGGGCGCGGGGAGACCCAGTACTTC
j_gene: TRBJ1-1; v_gene: TRBV2; d_gene: -; abundance: few; CDR3aa: CASSEGGVGNTEAFF; CDR3nt: TGTGCCAGCAGTGAAGGGGGGGTAGGGAACACTGAAGCTTTCTTT
j_gene: TRBJ1-5; v_gene: TRBV6-5; d_gene: -; abundance: -; CDR3aa: CASSGTGSIQPQHF; CDR3nt: TGTGCCAGCAGCGGGACCGGGAGTATTCAGCCCCAGCATTTT